Below, 20 T cell receptor beta chains from the same sample are listed, as sequenced in a study of T cells in narcolepsy. Only in-frame clones appear in the TCRdb table, and some are missing; sequencing was by immunoSEQ multiplex PCR. This table has roughly 40,000 clones, roughly 88% appearing once. Specimen: CD45RA- memory CD4+ T cells from PBMCs. The receptors here all came from a human donor with narcolepsy.

This clone was counted between two and nine times. The chain uses TRBV19 and TRBJ2-1; possible D gene TRBD1, 5 bases. The germline gives CDR1 LNHDA, CDR2 SQIVND (reference sequence). V dropped 3 bases and J dropped 2 bases, with 11 bases sitting between them. CDR3 length equals 15 residues. In nucleotides, the CDR3 is TGTGCCAGTAGTATCCAGGGAAGTACCTACAATGAGCAGTTCTTC. Translated: CASSIQGSTYNEQFF.

The chain is built from TRBV30 and TRBJ2-3; no reliable D call. The germline V and J ends were trimmed by 4 bases and 0 bases, with 8 bases remaining between them. The CDR3 length is 13 residues. Germline loops: CDR1 GTSNPN, CDR2 SVGIG (reference sequence). The CDR3, as DNA: TGTGCCTGGATCGGACCTAGCACAGATACGCAGTATTTT. It specifies CAWIGPSTDTQYF.

The V gene is TRBV5-1, the J gene TRBJ2-5; D possibly corresponds to TRBD2 (7 bases). V was pared by 0 bases and J by 1 base, with 10 bases between. CDR3 size: 15 residues. Germline V gives CDR1 SGHRS, CDR2 YFSETQ. CDR3 DNA sequence: TGCGCCAGCAGCTTGGTGGCGGGGGCCCAAGAGACCCAGTACTTC. It encodes CASSLVAGAQETQYF. The whole variable domain, filled in from reference TRBV5-1 and TRBJ2-5, reads KAGVTQTPRYLIKTRGQQVTLSCSPISGHRSVSWYQQTPGQGLQFLFEYFSETQRNKGNFPGRFSGRQFSNSRSEMNVSTLELGDSALYLCASSLVAGAQETQYFGPGTRLLVL.

The chain carries TRBV7-6 and TRBJ1-2; 7 nucleotides match TRBD1. Germline CDR1 reads SGHVS; CDR2 reads FNYEAQ. Germline trimming cut 5 bases from V and 4 bases from J; bases unmatched to any gene: 7. The CDR3 spans 14 residues. This CDR3 reads CASSPGQAPYGYTF. The DNA of the CDR3 is TGTGCCAGCAGCCCTGGACAGGCCCCCTATGGCTACACCTTC.

The CDR3 DNA is TGTGCCAGCAGCAAAGACAGGGGGCTGTTCAATGAGCAGTTCTTC. Translating it yields CASSKDRGLFNEQFF. The chain links TRBV7-2 to TRBJ2-1; 10 bases match TRBD1. The CDR3 loop spans 15 amino acids. Per germline, CDR1 SGHTA and CDR2 FQGNSA. Trimming took 5 bases from V and 6 from J; bases not matched to a gene: 7.

The chain is built from TRBV14 and TRBJ2-7; TRBD1 matches 7 bases. Germline V gene sequence: CDR1 SGHDN, CDR2 FVKESK. CDR3 length: 12 amino acids. The V segment lost 4 bases and the J segment 4 bases; nucleotides outside the gene matches: 1. This CDR3 reads CASSPTGYEQYF. The CDR3 DNA reads as TGTGCCAGCAGCCCGACAGGGTACGAGCAGTACTTC.

The chain carries TRBV11-2 and TRBJ1-4, with D unresolved. CDR3 length equals 20 residues. V was cut by 0 bases and J by 0 bases, with 20 bases left in between. Germline CDR1 and CDR2: SGHAT and FQNNGV. The CDR3 region is CASSLDRGGRLSATNEKLFF. In DNA form, the CDR3 reads TGTGCCAGCAGCTTAGATCGGGGAGGCCGACTTTCCGCAACTAATGAAAAACTGTTTTTT.

The rearrangement joins TRBV5-1 to TRBJ1-2; the D gene is possibly TRBD1 (5 bases). CDR1 and CDR2 from the germline V gene are SGHRS and YFSETQ. Trimming removed 0 bases from V and 6 bases from J, with 6 bases in between. This CDR3 is built from 12 residues. The CDR3: CASSLEGNGYTF. DNA for the CDR3: TGCGCCAGCAGCTTGGAGGGGAATGGCTACACCTTC. Based on the CDR3 plus reference TRBV5-1 and TRBJ1-2, the full variable domain is KAGVTQTPRYLIKTRGQQVTLSCSPISGHRSVSWYQQTPGQGLQFLFEYFSETQRNKGNFPGRFSGRQFSNSRSEMNVSTLELGDSALYLCASSLEGNGYTFGSGTRLTVV.

The V call is TRBV7-9, the J call TRBJ1-2, with TRBD1 matching over 8 bases. There are 13 residues in the CDR3. The ends lost 6 bases at V and 4 bases at J; junction bases unmatched: 4. The germline CDR1 and CDR2 sequences are SEHNR and FQNEAQ (reference sequence). CDR3 region: CASSTDRGYGYTF. CDR3 DNA sequence: TGTGCCAGCAGTACCGACAGGGGCTATGGCTACACCTTC. Based on the CDR3 plus reference TRBV7-9 and TRBJ1-2, the full variable domain is DTGVSQNPRHKITKRGQNVTFRCDPISEHNRLYWYRQTLGQGPEFLTYFQNEAQLEKSRLLSDRFSAERPKGSFSTLEIQRTEQGDSAMYLCASSTDRGYGYTFGSGTRLTVV.

The chain recombines TRBV11-3 with TRBJ1-2, with D possibly matching TRBD1 (6 bases). This CDR3 region has 14 residues. The V end was cut by 2 bases, the J end by 5 bases, with 12 bases between. Looked up from germline, CDR1 is SGHNT and CDR2 is YENEEA. This chain's CDR3 is CASSLSLGAYGYTF. The CDR3 coding sequence is TGTGCCAGCAGCTTAAGTCTGGGGGCATATGGCTACACCTTC.

The rearrangement uses TRBV5-6 and TRBJ1-2; D possibly corresponds to TRBD1 (5 bases). CDR3 length equals 12 residues. Trimming removed 1 base at V and 9 bases at J, with 10 bases between. Germline CDR1 and CDR2: SGHDT and YYEEEE. CDR3 in amino acids: CASSLRQGSYTF. CDR3 nucleotides: TGTGCCAGCAGCTTGAGGCAGGGCAGCTACACCTTC.

The chain uses TRBV11-2 and TRBJ1-2; D perhaps matches TRBD1 (5 bases). The CDR3 has 14 amino acids. Germline V gene sequence: CDR1 SGHAT, CDR2 FQNNGV. V was shortened by 4 bases and J by 0 bases, with 9 bases between the two germline ends. Written as DNA, the CDR3 is TGTGCCAGCAGCTCACAGGCAGCTAACTATGGCTACACCTTC. Its translation is CASSSQAANYGYTF.

The gene calls are TRBV28 and TRBJ2-5; TRBD2 matches 8 bases. This CDR3 spans 15 amino acids. Germline trimming cut 5 bases from V and 4 bases from J; bases unmatched to any gene: 9. Germline V gene sequence: CDR1 MDHEN, CDR2 SYDVKM. The CDR3 loop is CASSLHAGGRETQYF. DNA of the CDR3: TGTGCCAGCAGTCTCCACGCGGGGGGAAGAGAGACCCAGTACTTC.

The chain is built from TRBV20-1 and TRBJ1-1, with TRBD1 as a possible D gene (5 bases). This CDR3 comprises 11 residues. The germline V gene encodes CDR1 DFQATT and CDR2 SNEGSKA (reference sequence). CDR3 nucleotide sequence: TGCAGAGGAGGTCAGGGAACTGAAGCTTTCTTT. Amino acids: CRGGQGTEAFF.

The table lists this clone with a count of one. The sample holds other DNA sequences that translate to the same CDR3. This chain uses TRBV7-2 with TRBJ2-2; D gene ambiguous. The CDR3 loop spans 12 amino acids. Between the trimmed V and J ends, which lost 4 bases and 6 bases, there was a span of 6 bases. The germline gives CDR1 SGHTA, CDR2 FQGNSA. In DNA form, the CDR3 reads TGTGCCAGCAGCTCCTTAGCCGGGGAGCTGTTTTTT. Amino acids: CASSSLAGELFF.

The genes are TRBV2 and TRBJ2-3; the match to TRBD1 covers 9 bases. The CDR3 contains 14 residues. CDR1 is SNHLY and CDR2 is FYNNEI in the germline V gene. Unmatched junction bases numbered 7, after V lost 10 bases and J lost 2 bases. CDR3 sequence reads: CATTGGSHTDTQYF. In nucleotides, the CDR3 is TGTGCCACCACAGGGGGCTCTCACACAGATACGCAGTATTTT.

V is TRBV2 and J is TRBJ2-3; either TRBD1 or TRBD2 may supply D (5 bases each). Germline V gene lookup returns CDR1 SNHLY and CDR2 FYNNEI. V dropped 7 bases and J dropped 0 bases, with 8 bases sitting between them. The CDR3 extends over 13 amino acids. The CDR3 DNA sequence: TGTGCCAGCAACCGGGACAGCACAGATACGCAGTATTTT. This encodes CASNRDSTDTQYF.

In its sample, this clone was seen once. The chain carries TRBV7-2 and TRBJ2-3; 9 bases align to TRBD2. J was trimmed by 11 bases and V by 7 bases; bases with no gene match: 19. Germline V gene lookup returns CDR1 SGHTA and CDR2 FQGNSA. CDR3 length: 16 amino acids. In DNA form, the CDR3 reads TGTGCCAGCAACCGGTGGATAGCGGGGGCCCCCGGGGGGCAGTATTTT. The encoded protein is CASNRWIAGAPGGQYF.

DNA of the CDR3: TGTGCCAGCAGCTTAGCGGGAGGACAGGCCGCCTACGAGCAGTACTTC. Translation: CASSLAGGQAAYEQYF. The chain combines TRBV7-2 with TRBJ2-7, with D perhaps TRBD1 (7 bases). V lost 0 bases and J 2 bases, leaving 14 bases between the germline ends. The CDR3 has 16 residues. Germline V CDR1 and CDR2: SGHTA, FQGNSA.

This sequence joins TRBV6-5 and TRBJ1-2; 8 positions match TRBD1. CDR1 MNHEY and CDR2 SVGAGI come from the germline V gene. V dropped 7 bases and J dropped 7; count of bases not matched to a gene: 5. The CDR3 has 12 residues. CDR3 protein: CASTTTGGGYTF. CDR3 nucleotide sequence: TGTGCCAGCACCACAACAGGGGGTGGCTACACCTTC.